This passage covers 29 T cell receptor beta chains from one sample sequenced in a study of T cells in localized non-small cell lung cancer. Profiling relied on immunoSEQ multiplex PCR, and the TCRdb table lists in-frame clones only, not all of them. The table records about 19,000 clones, under 95% of them present only once. The source was peripheral blood, collected before any cancer treatment. All receptors derive from a male donor aged 60 or over with stage I squamous cell lung carcinoma.

The chain joins TRBV27 to TRBJ2-1; TRBD2 matches 7 bases. The CDR3 sequence is 17 residues long. The junction had 11 bases not matched to a gene; V was cut back by 2 bases and J by 4 bases. Germline CDR1 and CDR2: MNHEY and SMNVEV (reference sequence). Written as DNA, the CDR3 is TGTGCCAGCAGTTTACCGAACGCGGGAGCAGGGTACAATGAGCAGTTCTTC. Encoded protein: CASSLPNAGAGYNEQFF.

This sequence joins TRBV5-1 and TRBJ2-1; D ambiguous. In germline, CDR1 is SGHRS, CDR2 YFSETQ. The CDR3 totals 12 residues. V shed 4 bases and J shed 6 bases, with 8 bases lying between them. The chain's CDR3 is CASSRESNEQFF. DNA of the CDR3: TGCGCCAGCAGCCGAGAGAGCAATGAGCAGTTCTTC.

V usage is TRBV28 and J usage is TRBJ2-7, with 7 bases that match TRBD2. Losses at the gene ends were 10 bases for V and 3 bases for J; bases not matched to a gene: 15. The germline V gene encodes CDR1 MDHEN and CDR2 SYDVKM. This CDR3 has 15 amino acids. The CDR3 DNA is TGTGCCACCAAAAAGGGCGGGGGTACTATCTACGAGCAGTACTTC. Residues: CATKKGGGTIYEQYF.

The chain has TRBV2 and TRBJ2-3; D may correspond to TRBD1 or TRBD2 (5 bases each). CDR1 and CDR2 (germline): SNHLY, FYNNEI. V was cut by 4 bases and J by 0 bases, with 11 bases left in between. The CDR3 has 15 amino acids. CDR3: CASSGDSGSTDTQYF. The CDR3 DNA is TGTGCCAGCAGTGGTGACAGCGGTAGCACAGATACGCAGTATTTT.

The chain uses TRBV28 and TRBJ1-2, with D hard to call. V was cut by 2 bases and J by 6 bases, with 13 bases left in between. This CDR3 spans 14 amino acids. Per the germline V gene, CDR1 is MDHEN and CDR2 is SYDVKM. In DNA form, the CDR3 reads TGTGCCAGCAGTTTAGGATGGGCCACTAATGGCTACACCTTC. Translating it yields CASSLGWATNGYTF.

The rearrangement joins TRBV6-5 to TRBJ2-1, with TRBD2 identical over 8 bases. Looked up from germline, CDR1 is MNHEY and CDR2 is SVGAGI. The CDR3 spans 12 residues. V was pared by 5 bases and J by 10 bases, with 4 bases of the junction left unmatched. The CDR3 loop reads CASSTIAGEQFF. For the CDR3, the DNA is TGTGCCAGCAGTACTATAGCGGGAGAGCAGTTCTTC.

The genes are TRBV5-1 and TRBJ2-7; D may be TRBD1 (5 bases). CDR1 is SGHRS and CDR2 is YFSETQ in the germline V gene. This CDR3 comprises 13 residues. Trimming pared 0 bases from V and 3 bases from J, leaving 7 bases between. The CDR3 sequence: CASSLGQSYEQYF. The CDR3, as DNA: TGCGCCAGCAGCTTGGGACAGAGCTACGAGCAGTACTTC. The full variable domain, in which reference TRBV5-1 and TRBJ2-7 provide the parts outside the CDR3, is KAGVTQTPRYLIKTRGQQVTLSCSPISGHRSVSWYQQTPGQGLQFLFEYFSETQRNKGNFPGRFSGRQFSNSRSEMNVSTLELGDSALYLCASSLGQSYEQYFGPGTRLTVT.

CDR3 loop: CASPPLGTDTQYF. The CDR3 bases are TGTGCCAGCCCCCCCCTTGGGACAGATACGCAGTATTTT. The chain couples TRBV27 to TRBJ2-3, with no clear D. V lost 8 bases, J lost 3 bases, and 12 bases lay in between. The CDR3 consists of 13 residues. CDR1 and CDR2 (germline): MNHEY, SMNVEV (reference sequence).

A note on this clone: At one boundary the junction diverges from the germline segment, which might be a read error. CDR3 sequence (DNA): TGTGCCGGCAGCTTATGGGACGAGCAGTACTTC. Protein sequence: CAGSLWDEQYF. V gene TRBV7-8 combines with J gene TRBJ2-7; unclear D gene. CDR1 SGHVS and CDR2 FQNEAQ come from the germline V gene. The CDR3 totals 11 residues.

This chain links TRBV9 with TRBJ2-3, with D uncertain. V lost 6 bases to trimming and J lost 3 bases, with 8 bases between them. CDR1 is SGDLS and CDR2 is YYNGEE in the germline V gene. The CDR3 is made up of 12 amino acids. In DNA, the CDR3 is TGTGCCAGCAACCAAGTGACAGATACGCAGTATTTT. It translates to CASNQVTDTQYF.

The rearrangement links TRBV29-1 to TRBJ2-5; 8 bases agree with TRBD1. The CDR3 consists of 14 residues. In germline, CDR1 is SQVTM, CDR2 ANQGSEA. V gave up 1 base and J gave up 5 bases; unmatched junction bases: 6. The CDR3 DNA reads as TGCAGCGTTGAAGTGGACAGGGCTGGGGAGACCCAGTACTTC. Translation gives CSVEVDRAGETQYF.

The genes are TRBV7-2 and TRBJ1-5; weak D call: TRBD1 (6 bases). The CDR3 has 15 residues. CDR1 is SGHTA, CDR2 FQGNSA, per germline. Deletions cut 4 bases from V and 0 bases from J, with 10 bases between. The CDR3, as DNA: TGTGCCAGCAGCTCGAAGACAGGTAGCAATCAGCCCCAGCATTTT. Translation: CASSSKTGSNQPQHF.

A note on this clone: Relative to the germline gene, one junction end is altered; a read error may explain this. The chain recombines TRBV2 with TRBJ1-2; D remains ambiguous. Germline CDR1 is SNHLY and CDR2 is FYNNEI. This CDR3 contains 14 residues. DNA of the CDR3: TGTGCCAGCAGGGAAGGTACAGCTAACTATGGCTACACCTTC. Its protein product is CASREGTANYGYTF.

The J gene is TRBJ2-7, the V gene TRBV5-5; no definite D call. The CDR3 runs 11 residues. CDR1 and CDR2 from the germline V gene are SGHKS and YYEKEE (reference sequence). Between the trimmed V and J ends, which lost 5 bases and 3 bases, there was a span of 6 bases. For the CDR3, the DNA is TGTGCCAGCAGTTACAACTACGAGCAGTACTTC. It specifies CASSYNYEQYF.

The chain recombines TRBV5-1 with TRBJ2-5; D gene ambiguous. The CDR3 spans 15 residues. V was cut by 4 bases and J by 1 base, with 14 bases left in between. CDR1 and CDR2 (germline): SGHRS, YFSETQ. The CDR3, as DNA: TGCGCCAGCAGCCCCCCCATGGGCGCCCAAGAGACCCAGTACTTC. As protein: CASSPPMGAQETQYF.

The chain carries TRBV30 and TRBJ2-2; D is unresolved. Trimming left V 0 bases short and J 3 bases short, with 14 bases between. CDR1 is GTSNPN, CDR2 SVGIG, per germline (reference sequence). The CDR3 runs 16 residues. The DNA for the CDR3 is TGTGCCTGGAGTGTGGGGAACACCTTCGACACCGGGGAGCTGTTTTTT. Translating gives CAWSVGNTFDTGELFF.

The gene calls are TRBV6-6 and TRBJ1-5, with TRBD1 matching 7 bases. CDR3 size: 15 residues. V lost 6 bases and J lost 4; bases outside the gene matches: 9. Germline loops: CDR1 MNHNY, CDR2 SVGAGI (reference sequence). The CDR3 region has the DNA TGTGCCAGCAGGGACACAGGGGAAGGAAATCAGCCCCAGCATTTT. This encodes CASRDTGEGNQPQHF.

The rearrangement uses TRBV2 and TRBJ1-1; D unresolved. From germline, CDR1 is SNHLY and CDR2 FYNNEI. This CDR3 has 14 residues. V gave up 3 bases and J gave up 4 bases, with 12 bases separating them. CDR3 sequence (DNA): TGTGCCAGCAGTGAGATAGCTGGCAGCACTGAAGCTTTCTTT. Translation: CASSEIAGSTEAFF.

This rearrangement joins TRBV6-5 to TRBJ1-1; D gene unclear. Germline lookup yields CDR1 MNHEY and CDR2 SVGAGI. The germline V and J ends were trimmed by 10 bases and 0 bases, with 15 bases remaining between them. The CDR3 totals 14 residues. CDR3 residues: CATRMTTMNTEAFF. DNA for the CDR3: TGTGCCACCCGAATGACGACCATGAACACTGAAGCTTTCTTT.

This clone has just a few counts. V usage is TRBV7-3 and J usage is TRBJ1-1; 10 bases are a match to TRBD1. The germline V gene encodes CDR1 SGHTA and CDR2 FQGTGA. With V trimmed by 5 bases and J by 9 bases, 6 bases remained unmatched. This CDR3 region has 13 residues. CDR3 in DNA: TGTGCCAGCAGCCAGGGACAGGGGCTTAAAGCTTTCTTT. Residues: CASSQGQGLKAFF.

CDR3 residues: CSARGQETQYF. The CDR3 nucleotides are TGCAGTGCTAGAGGTCAAGAGACCCAGTACTTC. The chain combines TRBV20-1 with TRBJ2-5, with D unresolved. Germline CDR1 reads DFQATT; CDR2 reads SNEGSKA (reference sequence). V was pared by 1 base and J by 2 bases, with 2 bases between. This CDR3 has 11 residues.

The chain employs TRBV19 and TRBJ2-3; D may match TRBD1 or TRBD2 (5 bases each). CDR3 size: 15 residues. Germline assignment: CDR1 LNHDA and CDR2 SQIVND (reference sequence). The V gene lost 5 bases and the J gene lost 2 bases, with 14 bases spanning the gap. CDR3 region: CASSPLGPTTDTQYF. In DNA, the CDR3 is TGTGCCAGTAGTCCCCTGGGACCAACCACAGATACGCAGTATTTT.

J is TRBJ2-5 and V is TRBV19; D might be TRBD1 or TRBD2, each matching 5 bases. TRBJ2-7 explains the end of the DNA better; the J call may be wrong. Germline CDR1 is LNHDA and CDR2 is SQIVND (reference sequence). The CDR3 is 13 residues long. Here the CDR3 reads CASSMGDSYEQYF. The CDR3 coding sequence is TGTGCCAGTAGTATGGGGGATTCCTACGAGCAGTACTTC.

The chain combines TRBV6-5 with TRBJ2-5, with D perhaps matching TRBD2 (5 bases). This CDR3 region has 13 residues. The ends were cut back, 4 bases at V and 1 base at J, with 7 bases in the middle. Looked up from germline, CDR1 is MNHEY and CDR2 is SVGAGI. CDR3 loop: CASSWTLQETQYF. The CDR3 DNA reads as TGTGCCAGCAGTTGGACTCTCCAAGAGACCCAGTACTTC.

The chain employs TRBV19 and TRBJ2-6; D not certain. Germline V gene lookup returns CDR1 LNHDA and CDR2 SQIVND (reference sequence). Trimming shortened V by 1 base and J by 0 bases, and 10 bases separated the two germline ends. The CDR3 consists of 17 residues. CDR3 in amino acids: CASSIGPSSSGANVLTF. The CDR3 region has the DNA TGTGCCAGTAGTATAGGTCCGAGTAGCTCTGGGGCCAACGTCCTGACTTTC.

This clone was recorded once. The chain joins TRBV27 to TRBJ2-4; 9 positions match TRBD1. J was trimmed by 0 bases and V by 5 bases; bases with no gene match: 11. The CDR3 consists of 18 residues. The germline CDR1 and CDR2 sequences are MNHEY and SMNVEV (reference sequence). The DNA of the CDR3 is TGTGCCAGCAGTCTCGGGACAGGGTTGGATCTAGCCAAAAACATTCAGTACTTC. This encodes CASSLGTGLDLAKNIQYF.

This clone has just a few counts. The V and J genes are TRBV19 and TRBJ1-5, with D perhaps TRBD1 (6 bases). Deletions cut 7 bases from V and 2 bases from J, with 24 bases between. The germline V gene has CDR1 LNHDA and CDR2 SQIVND (reference sequence). This CDR3 is built from 18 residues. The CDR3 DNA reads TGTGCCAGTAACTCACTGACCGGGGGCCGGAGCGGCAATCAGCCCCAGCATTTT. This translates into CASNSLTGGRSGNQPQHF.

This clone was observed once. V usage is TRBV28 and J usage is TRBJ2-7, with 7 bases fitting TRBD1. With 6 bases clipped from V and 7 bases from J, the junction kept 12 bases outside the gene matches. Germline V CDR1 and CDR2: MDHEN, SYDVKM. The CDR3 has 14 residues. The CDR3 sequence is CASSLPTGRGEQYF. CDR3 DNA: TGTGCCAGCAGCCTCCCGACAGGGCGAGGAGAGCAGTACTTC.

This clone has only a few counts. The CDR3 nucleotides read TGTGCCTGGAGTGTTCGCTTAAACAATGAGCAGTTCTTC. It specifies CAWSVRLNNEQFF. The chain couples TRBV30 to TRBJ2-1, with no clear D. V was shortened by 0 bases and J by 5 bases, with 8 bases between the two germline ends. This CDR3 comprises 13 residues. Germline assignment: CDR1 GTSNPN and CDR2 SVGIG (reference sequence).